This T cell receptor beta chain came from a study of T cell repertoires in cytomegalovirus infection. Study summary: A matching HLA type, together with CMV infection, was signaled by public TCR beta signatures. Broader study findings: Dominating the ex vivo response were HLA-C-restricted CMV-specific TCR beta clonotypes.

This clonotype showed up just a few times. Antigen specificity is unknown. Trimming stripped 5 bases from V and 7 bases from J, with 18 bases between. The germline gives CDR1 SGHTA, CDR2 FQGNSA. This CDR3 spans 14 amino acids. TCRdb passed the reads through MiXCR, listing each CDR3 protein once. The sample yields about half a million distinct CDR3 sequences, about 33% seen once. The sequencing used cultured PBMCs, collected from culture after CMV antigen stimulation. The clonotype was recovered from a human donor in good health (CMV status not recorded). Some clones in this sample may be carry-over from other donors' samples. The chain links TRBV7-2 to TRBJ2-7; maybe TRBD1 (5 bases). CDR3 DNA: TGTGCCAGCAGCCCCTCCAGGCAGGGTAGTGAGCAGTACTTC. Translation gives CASSPSRQGSEQYF.